These T cell receptor beta chains were read from a single sample in a study of T cell changes during pregnancy in multiple sclerosis. TCRdb keeps only in-frame clones here, not all; method: immunoSEQ multiplex PCR. The sample holds about 33,000 clones, about 90% seen once. Sample: CD4+ T cells from peripheral blood mononuclear cells, taken in the third trimester of pregnancy. All receptors derive from a female donor in good health, enrolled as a control in a pregnancy study. Both conserved end residues are part of each CDR3. The D gene is left open where the match is weak. Clone size is stated in some rows and not others, as once, few, many or a class when expanded.

D gene	V gene	clone size	J gene	CDR3 DNA	CDR3 protein
-	TRBV5-1	-	TRBJ2-1	TGCGCCAGCAGCGCCGGGGATAATGAGCAGTTCTTC	CASSAGDNEQFF
TRBD1	TRBV6-5	-	TRBJ2-7	TGTGCCAGCGGGACAGGGGGCGGCGAGCAGTACTTC	CASGTGGGEQYF
TRBD1	TRBV6-1	-	TRBJ1-3	TGTGCCAGCAGTGAAGCGCAATACAGGGGGCTTGGAAACACCATATATTTT	CASSEAQYRGLGNTIYF
TRBD2	TRBV4-2	-	TRBJ2-5	TGTGCCAGCAGCCAAGCTTCCGAGCGGGGGTGGGAGACCCAGTACTTC	CASSQASERGWETQYF
TRBD2	TRBV7-9	-	TRBJ2-1	TGTGCCAGCAGCTTAAGGACTAGCGGGGGGGGTGAGCAGTTCTTC	CASSLRTSGGGEQFF
TRBD2	TRBV5-1	-	TRBJ2-3	TGCGCCAGCAGCCCGACTAGCGGGGGGCAAGATACGCAGTATTTT	CASSPTSGGQDTQYF
-	TRBV15	once	TRBJ1-5	TGTGCCACCAGCCCGGGGTTCGGCAATCAGCCCCAGCATTTT	CATSPGFGNQPQHF
TRBD1	TRBV19	few	TRBJ1-6	TGTGCCAGTAGGGGACAGGCCAGAATGAATTCACCCCTCCACTTT	CASRGQARMNSPLHF
-	TRBV7-9	-	TRBJ2-7	TGTGCCAGCAGCTTAGCTCAGACAGTCGAGTCCTTC	CASSLAQTVESF
-	TRBV7-2	-	TRBJ2-7	TGTGCCAGCAGCTTAGCTGGAGGGTTGGACGAGCAGTACTTC	CASSLAGGLDEQYF
-	TRBV5-6	-	TRBJ1-2	TGTGCCAGCCACCTGGACATTAACTATGGCTACACCTTC	CASHLDINYGYTF
-	TRBV27	-	TRBJ2-5	TGTGCCAGGGGTGAAGCGGGTCAAGAGACCCAGTACTTC	CARGEAGQETQYF
-	TRBV28	-	TRBJ1-2	TGTGCCAGCAGTTTATGGGACCCCAGGGTGGGAAACTATGGCTACACCTTC	CASSLWDPRVGNYGYTF
TRBD2	TRBV10-2	-	TRBJ2-1	TGCGCCAGCAAACAGACTAGCGGGAGTTTTTCAAATGAGCAGTTCTTC	CASKQTSGSFSNEQFF
-	TRBV29-1	-	TRBJ1-1	TGCAGCTTCCGGGACAATATGAACACTGAAGCTTTCTTT	CSFRDNMNTEAFF
TRBD2	TRBV5-4	-	TRBJ2-3	TGTGCCAGCAGCTCGCCCGGGACTAGCGGCACAGATACGCAGTATTTT	CASSSPGTSGTDTQYF
TRBD1	TRBV4-1	-	TRBJ2-7	TGCGCCAGCAGCCAAGATCAAGGGGGCGCGGACGAGCAGTACTTC	CASSQDQGGADEQYF
-	TRBV4-3	-	TRBJ2-1	TGCGCCAGCAGCCCAGCAGGGCAGGGGCTTTACAATGAGCAGTTCTTC	CASSPAGQGLYNEQFF
-	TRBV28	once	TRBJ1-2	TGTGCCAGCAGTTTCATCTATGGCTACACCTTC	CASSFIYGYTF
TRBD1	TRBV6-1	-	TRBJ1-5	TGTGCCAGCAGTGAGAGGGGGCCAGATCAGCCCCAGCATTTT	CASSERGPDQPQHF
-	TRBV7-3	-	TRBJ1-1	TGTGCCAGCAGCCCAGGGTCGAACACTGAAGCTTTCTTT	CASSPGSNTEAFF
TRBD1	TRBV6-6	-	TRBJ1-2	TGTGCCAGCAGACTAGGACAGGAAAAGGGCTACACCTTC	CASRLGQEKGYTF
TRBD2	TRBV10-3	-	TRBJ2-1	TGTGCCATGGCCCCAGGGACTAGCGTATACAATGAGCAGTTCTTC	CAMAPGTSVYNEQFF
TRBD1	TRBV5-1	-	TRBJ2-1	TGCGCCAGCAGGAGGACAGGGGGAATCGATGAGCAGTTCTTC	CASRRTGGIDEQFF
-	TRBV20-1	-	TRBJ2-7	TGCAGTGCTAGATCCAGCTACGAGCAGTACTTC	CSARSSYEQYF
TRBD1	TRBV5-1	once	TRBJ1-1	TGCGCCAGCAGCTTGACCCCGACAGGGGTGGACACTGAAGCTTTCTTT	CASSLTPTGVDTEAFF
TRBD2	TRBV27	once	TRBJ2-3	TGTGCCAGCAGTTCACTAGCGGGAGGGCCGGTTACAGATACGCAGTATTTT	CASSSLAGGPVTDTQYF
-	TRBV7-7	-	TRBJ2-5	TGTGCTAGCAGCCCCGGCCGACTAGTACGGGCCAGGGACCAGTACTTC	CASSPGRLVRARDQYF
TRBD2	TRBV10-3	-	TRBJ2-2	TGTGCCATCAGTGAATTCTGGGGACTAGCGGGAGGGAGCACCGGGGAGCTGTTTTTT	CAISEFWGLAGGSTGELFF
TRBD2	TRBV7-8	-	TRBJ2-7	TGTGCCAGCAGCCACTACAGGACTAGCGAGGGGAACGAGCAGTACTTC	CASSHYRTSEGNEQYF
-	TRBV28	-	TRBJ2-3	TGTGCCAGCAGTTTAGGTACAGGCAATACGCAGTATTTT	CASSLGTGNTQYF
-	TRBV29-1	-	TRBJ2-7	TGCAGCGTTGGGACACCGTCCTACGAGCAGTACTTC	CSVGTPSYEQYF
-	TRBV7-6	once	TRBJ1-2	TGTGCCAGCAGCTTGGACAGCCATGGCTACACCTTC	CASSLDSHGYTF
TRBD1	TRBV14	-	TRBJ1-4	TGTGCCAGCAGCGAACAGGGGGCGTGGGATGAAAAACTGTTTTTT	CASSEQGAWDEKLFF
TRBD1	TRBV7-2	once	TRBJ1-2	TGTGCCAGCAGCTTAGTGGGGACAGGGGGCCAAGTGTTCTATGGCTACACCTTC	CASSLVGTGGQVFYGYTF
-	TRBV28	-	TRBJ1-5	TGTGCCAGCCTCTATTACGGGGATAGCAATCAGCCCCAGCATTTT	CASLYYGDSNQPQHF
-	TRBV7-9	-	TRBJ2-3	TGTGCCAGCAGCTTAGCGAGGGGGGATACGCAGTATTTT	CASSLARGDTQYF
-	TRBV29-1	-	TRBJ1-2	TGCAGCGTTGAAGAGGACAGCTATGGCTACACCTTC	CSVEEDSYGYTF
TRBD1	TRBV5-4	-	TRBJ2-6	TGTGCCAGCAGCTTCGTTACAGGGGCTGGGGCCAACGTCCTGACTTTC	CASSFVTGAGANVLTF
TRBD1	TRBV4-1	-	TRBJ2-3	TGCGCCAGCAGCCAAGAGGCGGGACAGGGTGAGTTTGATACGCAGTATTTT	CASSQEAGQGEFDTQYF
-	TRBV5-1	-	TRBJ1-2	TGCGCCAGCAGGACAGAAGCTAACTATGGCTACACCTTC	CASRTEANYGYTF
TRBD2	TRBV7-9	-	TRBJ2-1	TGTGCCAGCAGCTTATCCGTAGCGGGCAATGAGCAGTTCTTC	CASSLSVAGNEQFF
-	TRBV27	-	TRBJ2-7	TGTGCCAGCATTTTCCCGGGAGCTAAGGACGAGCAGTACTTC	CASIFPGAKDEQYF
TRBD1	TRBV28	-	TRBJ1-6	TGTGCCAGCAGTTTGCGGACAGGGTATAATTCACCCCTCCACTTT	CASSLRTGYNSPLHF
-	TRBV7-2	-	TRBJ1-2	TGTGCCAGCAGTTTTTCCGGGACACCGGGGGGTGGCTACACCTTC	CASSFSGTPGGGYTF
TRBD1	TRBV6-1	-	TRBJ2-7	TGTGCCAGCAGTGAACTTTGGACAGGGGGCTACGAGCAGTACTTC	CASSELWTGGYEQYF
-	TRBV5-1	-	TRBJ1-2	TGCGCCAGCAGCTTGGGAGCGGGGGCGAACTATGGCTACACCTTC	CASSLGAGANYGYTF
TRBD1	TRBV27	-	TRBJ1-2	TGTGCCAGCAGTTCTGGACAGGGGTGGAATGGCTACACCTTC	CASSSGQGWNGYTF
-	TRBV5-1	-	TRBJ1-6	TGCGCCAGCAGCTCGGGGGCGGGGGACTCACCCCTCCACTTT	CASSSGAGDSPLHF
-	TRBV7-9	few	TRBJ1-1	TGTGCCAGCAGCGCGCTACAGGTGACTGAAGCTTTCTTT	CASSALQVTEAFF
TRBD2	TRBV18	-	TRBJ2-1	TGTGCCAGCTCCTCGGGACTAGCGGGCAATGAGCAGTTCTTC	CASSSGLAGNEQFF
-	TRBV5-6	-	TRBJ1-1	TGTGCCAGTTACAGAGACACTGAAGCTTTCTTT	CASYRDTEAFF